Here is one TCR beta chain with its context. Its antigen is currently unknown. The sample belongs to a study of blood T cells in healthy people across ages. Whole-study findings and limits: Strongly correlated with naive T cell percentage was TCR beta diversity.

A sample-barcoded 5' primer and a J-beta primer mix were used in a second PCR of roughly 7 to 11 cycles. Each TCR beta cDNA got a 12-nucleotide random molecular identifier. TCRdb reprocessed the 5' RACE reads via MiXCR and lists one record per CDR3 protein. The sample consists of 1.5 million or so distinct CDR3 sequences, roughly 43% of them appearing once. Between the trimmed V and J ends, which lost 3 bases and 6 bases, there was a span of 17 bases. This CDR3 has 14 amino acids. The germline V gene encodes CDR1 DFQATT and CDR2 SNEGSKA (reference sequence). The draw of peripheral blood yielded 8.5 to 10 milliliters from each donor.

This sequence joins TRBV20-1 and TRBJ1-2; possibly TRBD1 for D (5 bases). Material for sequencing was blood. This clonotype was obtained from a woman younger than 30 in good health. CDR3 sequence reads: CSASKAGRGDGYTF. For the CDR3, the DNA is TGCAGTGCTAGTAAAGCAGGGAGGGGCGATGGCTACACCTTC.